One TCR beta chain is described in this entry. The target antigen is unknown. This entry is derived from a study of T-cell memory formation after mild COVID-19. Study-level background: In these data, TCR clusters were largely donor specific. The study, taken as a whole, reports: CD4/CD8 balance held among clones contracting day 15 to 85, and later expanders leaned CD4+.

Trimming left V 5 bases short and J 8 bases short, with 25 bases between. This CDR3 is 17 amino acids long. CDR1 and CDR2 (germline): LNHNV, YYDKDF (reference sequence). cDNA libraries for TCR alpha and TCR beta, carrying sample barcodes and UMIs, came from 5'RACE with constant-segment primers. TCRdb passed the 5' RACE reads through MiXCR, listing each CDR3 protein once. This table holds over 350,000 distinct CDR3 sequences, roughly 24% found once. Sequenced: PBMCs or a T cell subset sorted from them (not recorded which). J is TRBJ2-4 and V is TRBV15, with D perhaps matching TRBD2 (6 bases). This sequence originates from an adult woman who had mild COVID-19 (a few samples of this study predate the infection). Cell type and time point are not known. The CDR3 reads CATSPGVGALLEDIQYF. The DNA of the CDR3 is TGTGCCACCAGCCCGGGAGTCGGGGCCCTCTTAGAGGACATTCAGTACTTC.